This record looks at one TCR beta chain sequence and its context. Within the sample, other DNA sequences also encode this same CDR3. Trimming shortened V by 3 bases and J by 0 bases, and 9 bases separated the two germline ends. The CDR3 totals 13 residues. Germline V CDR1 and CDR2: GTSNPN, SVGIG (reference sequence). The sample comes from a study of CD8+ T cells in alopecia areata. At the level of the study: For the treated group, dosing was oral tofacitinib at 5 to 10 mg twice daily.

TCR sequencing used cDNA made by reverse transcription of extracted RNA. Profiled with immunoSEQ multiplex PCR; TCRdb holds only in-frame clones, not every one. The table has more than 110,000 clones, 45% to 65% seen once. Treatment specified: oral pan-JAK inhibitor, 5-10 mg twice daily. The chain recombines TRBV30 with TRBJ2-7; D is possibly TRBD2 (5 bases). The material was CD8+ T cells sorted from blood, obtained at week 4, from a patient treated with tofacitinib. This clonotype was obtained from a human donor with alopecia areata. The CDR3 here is CAWSEDSSYEQYF. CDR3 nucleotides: TGTGCCTGGAGCGAGGACTCCTCCTACGAGCAGTACTTC.